One sample yielded the 12 T cell receptor beta chains listed below, sequenced in a study of CD8 T cells in ankylosing spondylitis. MiXCR, run by TCRdb on the 5' RACE reads, gives a single entry per CDR3 protein. Of about 320,000 distinct CDR3 sequences in the sample, around a tenth were seen once. Sequences were obtained from blood, either unsorted or a sorted T cell fraction (not recorded which). These receptors came from a female donor with ankylosing spondylitis or in good health (not recorded which).

This clonotype appeared many times. V gene TRBV25-1 combines with J gene TRBJ2-7; D perhaps matches TRBD2 (6 bases). The CDR3 runs 12 residues. The V end was cut by 5 bases, the J end by 2 bases, with 7 bases between. Germline CDR1 reads MGHDK; CDR2 reads SYGVNS. Written as DNA, the CDR3 is TGTGCCAGCAGTCCGGGGGCCTACGAGCAGTACTTC. Residues: CASSPGAYEQYF.

In its sample, this clonotype was seen a few times. The V call is TRBV5-1, the J call TRBJ2-3; the match to TRBD2 covers 12 bases. The V gene's germline CDR1 is SGHRS and CDR2 YFSETQ. With 0 bases clipped from V and 1 base from J, the junction kept 6 bases outside the gene matches. The CDR3 runs 18 residues. The CDR3 nucleotides read TGCGCCAGCAGCTTGGATAGCCCTAGCGGGAGGGGCACAGATACGCAGTATTTT. Protein product: CASSLDSPSGRGTDTQYF.

V gene TRBV20-1 combines with J gene TRBJ1-5; 8 bases match TRBD1. J gave up 7 bases and V 3 bases, and 8 bases lay outside the gene matches. Germline-derived CDR1 and CDR2 are DFQATT and SNEGSKA (reference sequence). The CDR3 loop spans 14 amino acids. CDR3 in amino acids: CSARRTGLGQPQHF. CDR3 DNA sequence: TGCAGTGCTAGGCGGACAGGGTTAGGCCAGCCCCAGCATTTT.

This clonotype was detected only a few times. The chain carries TRBV18 and TRBJ1-5; D is undetermined. The CDR3 is 14 residues long. Germline assignment: CDR1 KGHSH and CDR2 LQKENI. The V end lost 3 bases, the J end lost 1 base, and 7 bases lay between the germline ends. This chain's CDR3 is CASSPSASNQPQHF. CDR3 DNA sequence: TGTGCCAGCTCACCCTCAGCGAGCAATCAGCCCCAGCATTTT.

There are a few counts of this clonotype. The rearrangement uses TRBV7-2 and TRBJ2-1; TRBD2 is a possible D gene (5 bases). Germline CDR1 and CDR2: SGHTA and FQGNSA. The germline V and J ends were trimmed by 5 bases and 0 bases, with 14 bases remaining between them. The CDR3 is 16 amino acids. In DNA form, the CDR3 reads TGTGCCAGCAGCCTTTCGGGGTCCAACTCCTACAATGAGCAGTTCTTC. Its translation is CASSLSGSNSYNEQFF.

This clonotype occurred many times. The chain carries TRBV20-1 and TRBJ2-7; either TRBD1 or TRBD2 may fit D (5 bases each). V lost 5 bases and J 0 bases, leaving 11 bases between the germline ends. The CDR3 contains 13 residues. The germline V gene encodes CDR1 DFQATT and CDR2 SNEGSKA (reference sequence). CDR3 DNA sequence: TGCAGTGCTCCGGGACGCAACTCCTACGAGCAGTACTTC. Translating it yields CSAPGRNSYEQYF.

This clonotype was picked up a small number of times. The V and J genes are TRBV25-1 and TRBJ2-1, with 14 positions matching TRBD2. The CDR3 sequence is 16 residues long. CDR1 MGHDK and CDR2 SYGVNS come from the germline V gene. V lost 6 bases and J lost 9; bases outside the gene matches: 10. CDR3 protein: CASSPGTSGSGGEQFF. The CDR3 DNA is TGTGCCAGCAGCCCCGGGACTAGCGGGAGTGGTGGTGAGCAGTTCTTC.

The chain carries TRBV18 and TRBJ1-4; D is undetermined. Trimming removed 2 bases from V and 0 bases from J, with 7 bases in between. This CDR3 contains 15 residues. Germline CDR1 is KGHSH and CDR2 is LQKENI. The CDR3 sequence is CASSPGRTTNEKLFF. In DNA form, the CDR3 reads TGTGCCAGCTCACCAGGGAGGACAACTAATGAAAAACTGTTTTTT.

This clonotype was seen repeatedly, ten times or more. The gene calls are TRBV20-1 and TRBJ1-6; 7 positions agree with TRBD1. Trimming cost V 1 base and J 8 bases; bases outside gene matches: 8. CDR3 size: 15 residues. CDR1 is DFQATT and CDR2 is SNEGSKA in the germline V gene (reference sequence). This CDR3 reads CSARAPGGRDSPLHF. DNA of the CDR3: TGCAGTGCTAGAGCCCCAGGGGGTCGGGATTCACCCCTCCACTTT.

This clonotype was counted only a few times. This chain connects TRBV5-4 to TRBJ2-3; 8 positions agree with TRBD2. The ends lost 10 bases at V and 0 bases at J; junction bases unmatched: 7. The CDR3 loop spans 14 amino acids. Looked up from germline, CDR1 is SGHNT and CDR2 is YYREEE (reference sequence). The CDR3 loop is CAQGSGASTDTQYF. Here the CDR3 DNA reads TGTGCCCAGGGTAGCGGGGCCAGCACAGATACGCAGTATTTT.

The rearrangement uses TRBV5-1 and TRBJ1-1; D unclear. CDR1 is SGHRS and CDR2 is YFSETQ in the germline V gene. Between the trimmed V and J ends, which lost 5 bases and 5 bases, there was a span of 7 bases. This CDR3 has 11 residues. The DNA of the CDR3 is TGCGCCAGCAGTCGGGAGACTGAAGCTTTCTTT. Protein sequence: CASSRETEAFF.

This clonotype was seen ten or more times. The genes are TRBV12-3 or TRBV12-4 and TRBJ2-1; TRBD1 matches 7 bases. V lost 5 bases to trimming and J lost 1 base; unmatched junction nucleotides: 5. CDR3 length: 15 amino acids. In nucleotides, the CDR3 is TGTGCCAGCAGTCCCACGGGACAGTCCTACAATGAGCAGTTCTTC. Protein: CASSPTGQSYNEQFF.